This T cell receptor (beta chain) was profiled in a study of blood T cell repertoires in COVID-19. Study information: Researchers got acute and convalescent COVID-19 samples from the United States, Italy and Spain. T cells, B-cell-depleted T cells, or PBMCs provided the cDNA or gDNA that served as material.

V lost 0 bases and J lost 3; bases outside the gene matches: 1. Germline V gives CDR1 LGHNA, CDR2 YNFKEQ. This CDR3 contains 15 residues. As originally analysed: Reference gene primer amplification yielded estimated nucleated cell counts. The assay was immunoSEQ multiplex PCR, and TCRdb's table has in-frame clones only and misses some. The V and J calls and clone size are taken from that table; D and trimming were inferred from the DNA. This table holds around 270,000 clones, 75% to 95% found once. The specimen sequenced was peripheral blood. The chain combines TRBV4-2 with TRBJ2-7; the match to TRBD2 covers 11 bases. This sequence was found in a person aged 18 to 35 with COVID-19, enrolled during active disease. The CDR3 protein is CASSQELAGDYEQYF. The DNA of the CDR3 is TGTGCCAGCAGCCAAGAACTAGCGGGAGACTACGAGCAGTACTTC.